This record looks at one T cell receptor (beta chain) sequence and its context. Its matching antigen is unknown. This entry comes from a study of T cell repertoires in cytomegalovirus infection. Study-level background: Public signatures in TCR beta pointed to CMV infection and matching HLA type.

The CDR3 is made up of 15 amino acids. The ends were cut back, 3 bases at V and 5 bases at J, with 16 bases in the middle. Germline values: CDR1 LNHDA, CDR2 SQIVND (reference sequence). Points from the study as a whole: The ex vivo response showed dominance by HLA-C-restricted CMV-specific TCR beta clonotypes.

Each CDR3 protein is one row after TCRdb ran MiXCR on the reads. The data show hundreds of thousands of distinct CDR3 sequences, 20% to 25% seen once. The V gene is TRBV19, the J gene TRBJ1-1; D is perhaps TRBD1 (6 bases). The sample consisted of CD8+ T cells from PBMCs. The TCR was taken from a human donor in good health (CMV status not recorded). Some clones in this sample may be carry-over from other donors' samples. The CDR3 coding sequence is TGTGCCAGTAGTATGGACAGACCAACGAAGACTGAAGCTTTCTTT. This encodes CASSMDRPTKTEAFF.